Below, 5 T cell receptor beta chains from the same sample are listed, as sequenced in a study of vaccination effects on CD4 cells after COVID-19. Profiling relied on immunoSEQ multiplex PCR, and the TCRdb table lists in-frame clones only, not all of them. The sample records 30,000 to 35,000 clones, approximately 72% being singletons. These receptors' targets are unknown. Ahead of sequencing, the ViraFEST assay grew antigen-specific CD4+ T cells using viral peptide pools. Around day 10 of culture, CD4+ T cells were separated out. From March to December 2020, the person had a SARS-CoV-2 infection that was confirmed by PCR. The sample here was CD4+ T cells from PBMCs cultured with a peptide pool, taken before COVID-19 vaccination. The receptor source for this set is a human donor who had a prior SARS-CoV-2 infection.

This chain links TRBV5-8 with TRBJ2-7; 10 bases fit TRBD2. The CDR3 is 14 residues long. With 6 bases clipped from V and 2 bases from J, the junction kept 5 bases outside the gene matches. The V gene's germline CDR1 is SGHTS and CDR2 YDEGEE. The DNA for the CDR3 is TGTGCCAGCACCATACTAGCGGGAACCTACGAGCAGTACTTC. Translated, it gives CASTILAGTYEQYF.

V and J are TRBV3-1 (or the pseudogene TRBV3-2) and TRBJ1-2; D is ambiguous. The CDR3 length is 18 residues. CDR1 is LGHDT and CDR2 is YNNKEL in the germline V gene (reference sequence). V lost 2 bases to trimming and J lost 2 bases, with 21 bases between them. In DNA, the CDR3 is TGTGCCAGCAGCCAAAGGAGATTTGTGGGCCGACTAAACTATGGCTACACCTTC. Translation: CASSQRRFVGRLNYGYTF.

The J gene is TRBJ1-1, the V gene TRBV7-8; D is uncertain. The ends were cut back, 1 base at V and 5 bases at J, with 8 bases in the middle. Germline V CDR1 and CDR2: SGHVS, FQNEAQ. The CDR3 has 13 residues. CDR3 amino acids: CASSLVWETEAFF. The CDR3 region has the DNA TGTGCCAGCAGCTTAGTGTGGGAGACTGAAGCTTTCTTT.

V usage is TRBV9 and J usage is TRBJ1-6, with TRBD1 matching 7 bases. Trimming took 1 base from V and 7 from J; bases not matched to a gene: 2. In germline, CDR1 is SGDLS, CDR2 YYNGEE. The CDR3 runs 14 residues. In DNA form, the CDR3 reads TGTGCCAGCAGCGTAACAGGGGCCAATTCACCCCTCCACTTT. Its protein is CASSVTGANSPLHF.

V gene TRBV2 combines with J gene TRBJ1-2; the match to TRBD1 covers 7 bases. Germline CDR1 SNHLY, CDR2 FYNNEI. The CDR3 has 13 amino acids. Trimming removed 5 bases from V and 5 bases from J; junction bases left unmatched: 5. The CDR3 coding sequence is TGTGCCAGCAGTAAGCACAGGGGTTATGGCTACACCTTC. It yields the protein CASSKHRGYGYTF.